These 23 T cell receptor beta chains were sequenced from one sample in a study of T cell responses to AZD1222 COVID-19 vaccine. Generated by immunoSEQ multiplex PCR, the TCRdb table keeps only in-frame clones and is missing some. Of tens of thousands of clones listed, approximately 85% are singletons. Sequenced here: peripheral blood, sampled 28 days after the second AZD1222 dose. The receptors originated from an adult who received the AZD1222 COVID-19 vaccine.

This chain links TRBV7-2 with TRBJ2-7; the D gene could be TRBD1 or TRBD2 (6 bases each). In germline, CDR1 is SGHTA, CDR2 FQGNSA. The CDR3 consists of 15 residues. With 0 bases removed from V and 3 bases from J, the gap between germline ends came to 12 bases. CDR3: CASSLAGGSRYEQYF. The CDR3, as DNA: TGTGCCAGCAGCTTAGCCGGGGGCTCCCGCTACGAGCAGTACTTC.

V gene TRBV19 combines with J gene TRBJ1-4; TRBD1 aligns across 7 bases. The junction had 5 bases not matched to a gene; V was cut back by 6 bases and J by 7 bases. Germline V gene lookup returns CDR1 LNHDA and CDR2 SQIVND (reference sequence). There are 13 residues in the CDR3. The CDR3 loop is CASSQGQFEKLFF. Here the CDR3 DNA reads TGTGCCAGTAGCCAGGGACAGTTTGAAAAACTGTTTTTT.

This clone showed up many times. The chain combines TRBV29-1 with TRBJ1-1, with 8 bases lining up with TRBD1. The CDR3 runs to 13 residues. Trimming took 7 bases from V and 4 from J; bases not matched to a gene: 8. Looked up from germline, CDR1 is SQVTM and CDR2 is ANQGSEA. The CDR3 spells CSAGSGGSTEAFF. In DNA form, the CDR3 reads TGCAGCGCGGGGTCAGGGGGCTCCACTGAAGCTTTCTTT.

CDR3 nucleotides: TGCAGCGTTGCGGGGTCAACCGGGGAGCTGTTTTTT. It codes for CSVAGSTGELFF. The chain is built from TRBV29-1 and TRBJ2-2, with D possibly being TRBD2 (5 bases). From germline, CDR1 is SQVTM and CDR2 ANQGSEA. CDR3 length: 12 amino acids. V lost 4 bases and J lost 5, with 8 bases in between.

This sequence joins TRBV7-9 and TRBJ2-7; D is ambiguous. The CDR3 extends over 14 amino acids. Germline V gives CDR1 SEHNR, CDR2 FQNEAQ (reference sequence). Trimming took off 5 bases at V and 2 bases at J, with 13 bases between the two ends. CDR3 sequence (DNA): TGTGCCAGCAGCCCGACGACGCAACCCTACGAGCAGTACTTC. It yields the protein CASSPTTQPYEQYF.

The genes are TRBV11-2 and TRBJ2-7; D may be TRBD1 or TRBD2 (5 bases each). Trimming took off 4 bases at V and 6 bases at J, with 19 bases between the two ends. Germline assignment: CDR1 SGHAT and CDR2 FQNNGV. The length of the CDR3 is 15 residues. The CDR3 sequence is CASSSTGRVGIEQYF. As DNA, the CDR3 is TGTGCCAGCAGCTCGACGGGGCGCGTAGGAATCGAGCAGTACTTC.

The chain links TRBV24-1 to TRBJ1-4, with 10 bases aligning to TRBD1. V lost 3 bases, J lost 8 bases, and 5 bases stayed unmatched. From germline, CDR1 is KGHDR and CDR2 SFDVKD. This CDR3 spans 15 amino acids. CDR3 sequence: CATSDVTGGNEKLFF. Here the CDR3 DNA reads TGTGCCACCAGTGATGTGACAGGGGGCAACGAAAAACTGTTTTTT.

The chain is built from TRBV28 and TRBJ1-6, with TRBD1 as a possible D gene (5 bases). Per the germline V gene, CDR1 is MDHEN and CDR2 is SYDVKM. The CDR3 is 15 residues long. The V end was cut by 3 bases, the J end by 0 bases, with 6 bases between. CDR3 nucleotides: TGTGCCAGCAGTTTTGACAGCTCCTATAATTCACCCCTCCACTTT. Its translation is CASSFDSSYNSPLHF.

V is TRBV29-1 and J is TRBJ2-7, with D maybe TRBD1 (5 bases). V lost 4 bases, J lost 2 bases, and 9 bases lay in between. The CDR3 spans 12 residues. Germline-derived CDR1 and CDR2 are SQVTM and ANQGSEA. In DNA form, the CDR3 reads TGCAGCGTTGTTCAGGGTGCCTACGAGCAGTACTTC. Translated: CSVVQGAYEQYF.

This clone was found a few times. The chain recombines TRBV7-2 with TRBJ2-1; D perhaps matches TRBD2 (5 bases). This CDR3 comprises 13 residues. Trimming shortened V by 0 bases and J by 12 bases, and 12 bases separated the two germline ends. CDR1 SGHTA and CDR2 FQGNSA come from the germline V gene. The CDR3, as DNA: TGTGCCAGCAGCTTAGCGCGACTATCGAGGCAGTTCTTC. It translates to CASSLARLSRQFF.

V and J are TRBV12-3 or TRBV12-4 and TRBJ1-2, with D unclear. Trimming left V 11 bases short and J 3 bases short, with 10 bases between. This CDR3 is built from 11 residues. For the CDR3, the DNA is TGTGCCTCTGGGGAGGACTATGGCTACACCTTC. It translates to CASGEDYGYTF.

The J gene is TRBJ2-1, the V gene TRBV6-2 or TRBV6-3; D unresolved. Germline CDR1 is MNHEY and CDR2 is SVGEGT. CDR3 size: 13 residues. The ends were cut back, 4 bases at V and 7 bases at J, with 11 bases in the middle. The CDR3 DNA follows: TGTGCCAGCAGTTTCGGGCCGCGGAATGAGCAGTTCTTC. It specifies CASSFGPRNEQFF.

V is TRBV15 and J is TRBJ1-5; possible D gene TRBD1, 5 bases. The V gene's germline CDR1 is LNHNV and CDR2 YYDKDF (reference sequence). This CDR3 has 15 residues. With 3 bases removed from V and 4 bases from J, the gap between germline ends came to 13 bases. CDR3 bases: TGTGCCACCAGCAGGGGGGGGGAAGATAATCAGCCCCAGCATTTT. Its translation: CATSRGGEDNQPQHF. Full variable domain (remainder filled in from reference TRBV15 and TRBJ1-5): DAMVIQNPRYQVTQFGKPVTLSCSQTLNHNVMYWYQQKSSQAPKLLFHYYDKDFNNEADTPDNFQSRRPNTSFCFLDIRSPGLGDTAMYLCATSRGGEDNQPQHFGDGTRLSIL.

The V call is TRBV19, the J call TRBJ2-7; D is tentatively TRBD1 or TRBD2 (5 bases each). The CDR3 runs to 15 residues. Germline V gene data show CDR1 as LNHDA and CDR2 as SQIVND (reference sequence). Trimming pared 5 bases from V and 2 bases from J, leaving 16 bases between. DNA of the CDR3: TGTGCCAGTAGTTTCCGGACGCGAGGGGCCTACGAGCAGTACTTC. Translation gives CASSFRTRGAYEQYF.

This chain uses TRBV18 with TRBJ2-3; 10 bases are a match to TRBD2. Germline CDR1 and CDR2: KGHSH and LQKENI. CDR3 size: 14 residues. J was trimmed by 7 bases and V by 6 bases; bases with no gene match: 7. The DNA of the CDR3 is TGTGCCAGCTCCCCGAGCGGGGGGGCTTATACGCAGTATTTT. This gives the protein CASSPSGGAYTQYF.

This clone was picked up one time. The chain couples TRBV30 to TRBJ1-4; unclear D gene. This CDR3 comprises 13 residues. Trimming left V 4 bases short and J 3 bases short, with 9 bases between. Germline loops: CDR1 GTSNPN, CDR2 SVGIG (reference sequence). CDR3: CAWMGSPNEKLFF. The CDR3 DNA follows: TGTGCCTGGATGGGCAGTCCTAATGAAAAACTGTTTTTT. Combining the CDR3 with reference TRBV30 and TRBJ1-4 gives the whole variable domain SQTIHQWPATLVQPVGSPLSLECTVEGTSNPNLYWYRQAAGRGLQLLFYSVGIGQISSEVPQNLSASRPQDRQFILSSKKLLLSDSGFYLCAWMGSPNEKLFFGSGTQLSVL.

The chain is built from TRBV6-5 and TRBJ1-5; 9 nucleotides agree with TRBD1. CDR1 and CDR2 (germline): MNHEY, SVGAGI. J was trimmed by 1 base and V by 4 bases; bases with no gene match: 2. CDR3 size: 15 residues. In nucleotides, the CDR3 is TGTGCCAGCAGTTCAGGACAGGGGAGCAATCAGCCCCAGCATTTT. Translation gives CASSSGQGSNQPQHF.

This clone has just one count. The V gene is TRBV20-1, the J gene TRBJ2-7; D is undetermined. Germline V lookup: CDR1 DFQATT, CDR2 SNEGSKA (reference sequence). Trimming took off 2 bases at V and 6 bases at J, with 8 bases between the two ends. CDR3 length equals 11 residues. The DNA for the CDR3 is TGCAGTGCTAGACGCTCGGGCGAGCAGTACTTC. Translated, it gives CSARRSGEQYF.

The chain uses TRBV11-2 and TRBJ2-1, with TRBD1 as a possible D gene (6 bases). Trimming removed 0 bases from V and 7 bases from J, with 13 bases in between. CDR1 is SGHAT, CDR2 FQNNGV, per germline. The CDR3 loop spans 15 amino acids. This chain's CDR3 is CASSLDRGRGNEQFF. Here the CDR3 DNA reads TGTGCCAGCAGCTTAGATCGCGGCAGGGGAAATGAGCAGTTCTTC. Together with reference TRBV11-2 and TRBJ2-1, the CDR3 gives the full variable domain: EAGVAQSPRYKIIEKRQSVAFWCNPISGHATLYWYQQILGQGPKLLIQFQNNGVVDDSQLPKDRFSAERLKGVDSTLKIQPAKLEDSAVYLCASSLDRGRGNEQFFGPGTRLTVL.

The rearrangement uses TRBV28 and TRBJ1-1, with D uncertain. CDR3 size: 15 residues. Trimming took off 3 bases at V and 5 bases at J, with 16 bases between the two ends. The V gene's germline CDR1 is MDHEN and CDR2 SYDVKM. This chain's CDR3 is CASSLSMLGRTEAFF. In DNA, the CDR3 is TGTGCCAGCAGTTTGTCAATGCTGGGGAGGACTGAAGCTTTCTTT.

This clone was observed a single time. The chain combines TRBV6-5 with TRBJ1-2, with unresolved D. This CDR3 spans 14 amino acids. The V and J ends lost 2 bases and 3 bases respectively, with 10 bases between them. The germline gives CDR1 MNHEY, CDR2 SVGAGI. The CDR3 sequence is CASSYALGDYGYTF. The CDR3 DNA follows: TGTGCCAGCAGTTACGCTCTCGGAGACTATGGCTACACCTTC.

The V call is TRBV5-8, the J call TRBJ2-3, with TRBD2 matching over 8 bases. The CDR3 covers 14 residues. J gave up 5 bases and V 3 bases, and 5 bases lay outside the gene matches. Germline lookup yields CDR1 SGHTS and CDR2 YDEGEE. CDR3 nucleotides: TGTGCCAGCAGCTCCGGGGGGGCCTTAGATACGCAGTATTTT. It specifies CASSSGGALDTQYF.

This chain joins TRBV6-5 and TRBJ1-4; D is possibly TRBD1 (5 bases). V gave up 6 bases and J gave up 6 bases, with 14 bases separating them. The CDR3 is 14 amino acids. Germline assignment: CDR1 MNHEY and CDR2 SVGAGI. The DNA for the CDR3 is TGTGCCAGCAGCCCCCAGGGAAAAGATGAAAAACTGTTTTTT. Translated: CASSPQGKDEKLFF.